This T cell receptor (beta chain) is from a study of CD8 T cells in ankylosing spondylitis. TCRdb re-called the 5' RACE reads with MiXCR, one entry per CDR3 protein. The sample has about 500,000 distinct CDR3 sequences; roughly an eighth are singletons. This clonotype was seen a few times. The antigen is undetermined. The CDR3 is made up of 15 amino acids. Germline V gene lookup returns CDR1 SEHNR and CDR2 FQNEAQ (reference sequence). Between the trimmed V and J ends, which lost 5 bases and 5 bases, there was a span of 19 bases. Points from the study as a whole: One TCR beta motif, made up of eight or nine highly homologous variants, appeared characteristic of ankylosing spondylitis blood.

J is TRBJ2-7 and V is TRBV7-9; D call uncertain. The sequence derives from a male donor with ankylosing spondylitis. Sequencing was performed on blood, either unsorted or a sorted T cell fraction (not recorded which). Written as DNA, the CDR3 is TGTGCCAGCAGCCCAATTCTCCAGCGTGGGCACGAGCAGTACTTC. This gives the protein CASSPILQRGHEQYF.